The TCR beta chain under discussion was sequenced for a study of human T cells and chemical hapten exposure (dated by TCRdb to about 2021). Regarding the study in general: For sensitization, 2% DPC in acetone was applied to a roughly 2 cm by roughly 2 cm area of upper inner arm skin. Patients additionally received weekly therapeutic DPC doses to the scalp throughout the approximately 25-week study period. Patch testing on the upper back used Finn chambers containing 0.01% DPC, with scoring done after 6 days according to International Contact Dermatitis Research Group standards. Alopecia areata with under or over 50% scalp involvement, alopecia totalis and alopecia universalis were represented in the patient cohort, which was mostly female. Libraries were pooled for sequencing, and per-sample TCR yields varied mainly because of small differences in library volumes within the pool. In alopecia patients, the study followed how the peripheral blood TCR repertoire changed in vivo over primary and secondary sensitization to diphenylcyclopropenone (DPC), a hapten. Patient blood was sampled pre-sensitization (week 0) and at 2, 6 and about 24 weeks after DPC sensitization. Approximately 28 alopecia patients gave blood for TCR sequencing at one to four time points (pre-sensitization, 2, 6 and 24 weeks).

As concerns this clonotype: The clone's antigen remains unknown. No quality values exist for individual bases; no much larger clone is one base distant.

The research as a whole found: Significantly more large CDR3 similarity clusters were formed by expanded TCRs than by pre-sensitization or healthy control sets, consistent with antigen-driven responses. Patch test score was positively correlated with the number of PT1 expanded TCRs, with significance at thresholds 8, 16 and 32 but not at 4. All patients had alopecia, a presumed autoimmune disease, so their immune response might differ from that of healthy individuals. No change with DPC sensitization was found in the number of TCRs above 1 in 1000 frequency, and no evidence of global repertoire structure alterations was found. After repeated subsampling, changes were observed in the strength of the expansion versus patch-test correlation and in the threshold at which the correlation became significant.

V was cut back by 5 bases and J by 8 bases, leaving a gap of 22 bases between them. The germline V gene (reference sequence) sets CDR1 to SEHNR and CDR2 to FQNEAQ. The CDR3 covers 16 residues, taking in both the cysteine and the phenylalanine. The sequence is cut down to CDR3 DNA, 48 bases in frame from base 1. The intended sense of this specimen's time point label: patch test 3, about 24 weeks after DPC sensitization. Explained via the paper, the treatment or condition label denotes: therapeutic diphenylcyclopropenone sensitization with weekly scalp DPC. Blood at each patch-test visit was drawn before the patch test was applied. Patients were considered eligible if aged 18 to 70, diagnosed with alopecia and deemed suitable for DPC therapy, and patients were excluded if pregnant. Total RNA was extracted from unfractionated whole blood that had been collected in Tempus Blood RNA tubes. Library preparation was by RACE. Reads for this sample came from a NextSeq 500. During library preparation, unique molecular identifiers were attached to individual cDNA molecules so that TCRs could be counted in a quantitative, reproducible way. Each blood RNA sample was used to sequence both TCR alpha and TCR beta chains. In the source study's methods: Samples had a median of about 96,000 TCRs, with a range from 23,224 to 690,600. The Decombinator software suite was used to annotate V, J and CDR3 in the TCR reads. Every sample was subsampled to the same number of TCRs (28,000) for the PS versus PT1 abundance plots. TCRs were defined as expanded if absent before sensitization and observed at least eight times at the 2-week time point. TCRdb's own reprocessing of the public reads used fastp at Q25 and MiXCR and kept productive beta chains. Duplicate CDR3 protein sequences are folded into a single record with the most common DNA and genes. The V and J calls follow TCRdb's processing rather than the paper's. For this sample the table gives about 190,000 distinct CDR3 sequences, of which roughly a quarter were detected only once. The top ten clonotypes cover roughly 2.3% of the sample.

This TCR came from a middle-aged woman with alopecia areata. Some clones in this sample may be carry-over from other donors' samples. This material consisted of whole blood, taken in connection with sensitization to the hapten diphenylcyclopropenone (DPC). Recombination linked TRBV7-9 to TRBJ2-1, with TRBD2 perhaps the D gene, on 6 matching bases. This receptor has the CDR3 CASSLEASGYRYEQFF. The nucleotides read TGTGCCAGCAGCCTAGAGGCCAGCGGGTATAGGTATGAGCAGTTCTTC.